Listed here are 14 T cell receptor beta chains from one sample, sequenced in a study of T-cell reconstitution after alpha-beta-depleted transplantation in children (dated by TCRdb to 2015 to 2016). This specimen's treatment or condition label, interpreted: allogeneic hematopoietic cell transplantation with graft depleted of TCRalphabeta T cells and CD19 B cells. Libraries came from PCR. The reads were generated on an Illumina HiSeq 2500. To normalize quantification of the TCRbeta repertoire, the TCR libraries were built with molecular barcoding that relied on unique molecular identifiers. The public reads were reprocessed in TCRdb via fastp at Q25 and MiXCR, keeping in-frame beta chains. Every entry covers one CDR3 protein and lists the most common genes and DNA from its rows. The sample table records about 250,000 distinct CDR3 sequences; roughly a quarter of these occur just once. 4% to 5.5% of the sample is in the top ten clones.

Material: PBMCs, mostly from graft donor cells, obtained 360 days after TCRalphabeta/CD19-depleted stem cell transplant. The receptor source for this set is a female patient between 2 and 15 years old who had a stem cell transplant for congenital amegakaryocytic thrombocytopenia, so the T cells may come from the graft donor.

This clonotype was observed a handful of times. The chain combines TRBV7-2 with TRBJ2-3; TRBD2 might be the D (6 bases). This CDR3 is built from 15 residues. Germline loops: CDR1 SGHTA, CDR2 FQGNSA. Trimming stripped 1 base from V and 4 bases from J, with 12 bases between. For the CDR3, the DNA is TGTGCCAGCAGCTTAGTCCCCGGGAGAGCAGATACGCAGTATTTT. This codes for CASSLVPGRADTQYF.

This clonotype was detected a few times. The chain employs TRBV12-3 or TRBV12-4 and TRBJ2-3, with D hard to call. V lost 0 bases, J lost 2 bases, and 12 bases lay in between. CDR3 length: 16 amino acids. The DNA of the CDR3 is TGTGCCAGCAGTTTAGCGGTGGCAGTGTCCACAGATACGCAGTATTTT. This codes for CASSLAVAVSTDTQYF.

J is TRBJ1-1 and V is TRBV28; 8 positions match TRBD1. Germline CDR1 MDHEN, CDR2 SYDVKM. V trimming: 6 bases; J trimming: 9 bases; junction bases outside the gene matches: 15. The length of the CDR3 is 15 residues. DNA for the CDR3: TGTGCCAGCAGCTCCCTCCTTGACAGGGGTCCGAAAGCTTTCTTT. This encodes CASSSLLDRGPKAFF. Based on the CDR3 plus reference TRBV28 and TRBJ1-1, the full variable domain is DVKVTQSSRYLVKRTGEKVFLECVQDMDHENMFWYRQDPGLGLRLIYFSYDVKMKEKGDIPEGYSVSREKKERFSLILESASTNQTSMYLCASSSLLDRGPKAFFGQGTRLTVV.

The V gene is TRBV5-1, the J gene TRBJ2-7, with 12 positions matching TRBD1. The germline V gene has CDR1 SGHRS and CDR2 YFSETQ. This CDR3 region has 17 residues. Trimming at V came to 4 bases and at J to 6 bases, leaving 14 bases not matched to a gene. CDR3 coding DNA: TGCGCCAGCAGCGCCCTCCTGGGACAGGGGGCGCACCCCGAGCAGTACTTC. Its translation is CASSALLGQGAHPEQYF.

The chain employs TRBV18 and TRBJ2-7, with D perhaps TRBD2 (5 bases). Germline assignment: CDR1 KGHSH and CDR2 LQKENI. Trimming left V 5 bases short and J 1 base short, with 9 bases between. The CDR3 sequence is 13 residues long. The chain's CDR3 is CASSTGKSYEQYF. CDR3 bases: TGTGCCAGCTCAACGGGGAAATCCTACGAGCAGTACTTC.

The chain employs TRBV20-1 and TRBJ1-5; D may be TRBD1 (6 bases). Trimming took 7 bases from V and 3 from J, leaving 13 bases between them. Per the germline V gene, CDR1 is DFQATT and CDR2 is SNEGSKA (reference sequence). This CDR3 is built from 13 residues. The CDR3 sequence: CSVTGPPNQPQHF. CDR3 bases: TGCAGTGTCACAGGGCCACCCAATCAGCCCCAGCATTTT.

The chain combines TRBV20-1 with TRBJ1-1; D might be TRBD1 (6 bases). The germline CDR1 and CDR2 sequences are DFQATT and SNEGSKA (reference sequence). This CDR3 spans 14 amino acids. V lost 4 bases and J lost 0, with 12 bases in between. The CDR3 DNA follows: TGCAGTGCTAAAGCGGGACACTTGAACACTGAAGCTTTCTTT. The encoded protein is CSAKAGHLNTEAFF.

The CDR3 DNA follows: TGTGCCAGCAGTGGAGGGTCTGCCCTCGGCTATGGCTACACCTTC. This sequence encodes CASSGGSALGYGYTF. This chain connects TRBV6-6 to TRBJ1-2; D unresolved. Germline-derived CDR1 and CDR2 are MNHNY and SVGAGI (reference sequence). This CDR3 is 15 amino acids long. With 5 bases removed from V and 4 bases from J, the gap between germline ends came to 17 bases.

Many counts were recorded for this clonotype. The chain recombines TRBV15 with TRBJ2-7, with 10 bases fitting TRBD1. Germline CDR1 reads LNHNV; CDR2 reads YYDKDF (reference sequence). CDR3 length: 15 amino acids. V shed 4 bases, J shed 6 bases, and the junction held 9 bases outside the gene matches. DNA of the CDR3: TGTGCCACCAGCATTACCGGGACAGGGGTCGGCGAGCAGTACTTC. This encodes CATSITGTGVGEQYF.

This clonotype was found many times. The rearrangement joins TRBV4-2 to TRBJ1-2; weak D call: TRBD1 (5 bases). V lost 4 bases to trimming and J lost 2 bases, with 11 bases between them. The CDR3 has 14 residues. Germline CDR1 LGHNA, CDR2 YNFKEQ. In DNA form, the CDR3 reads TGTGCCAGCAGCCGCGGGACCGACAACTATGGCTACACCTTC. The encoded protein is CASSRGTDNYGYTF.

At least ten counts were recorded for this clonotype. The rearrangement uses TRBV10-3 and TRBJ2-2, with D uncertain. Trimming pared 3 bases from V and 4 bases from J, leaving 12 bases between. This CDR3 contains 15 residues. From germline, CDR1 is ENHRY and CDR2 SYGVKD. CDR3 loop: CAISDTTILTGELFF. In DNA, the CDR3 is TGTGCCATCAGTGACACCACGATTCTCACCGGGGAGCTGTTTTTT.

The V gene is TRBV9, the J gene TRBJ2-3; D unclear. In germline, CDR1 is SGDLS, CDR2 YYNGEE. V gave up 4 bases and J gave up 3 bases, with 18 bases separating them. This CDR3 is 16 amino acids long. The CDR3 DNA reads TGTGCCAGCAGCAACCGGGTTACGATTACAACAGATACGCAGTATTTT. The encoded protein is CASSNRVTITTDTQYF.

This clonotype was recorded many times. The V gene is TRBV6-2 or TRBV6-3, the J gene TRBJ2-2, with D hard to call. CDR1 and CDR2 from the germline V gene are MNHEY and SVGEGT. This CDR3 has 19 amino acids. Deletions cut 0 bases from V and 0 bases from J, with 17 bases between. The chain's CDR3 is CASSYSRDGRFANTGELFF. The CDR3 nucleotides are TGTGCCAGCAGTTACTCTCGCGACGGCCGGTTCGCGAACACCGGGGAGCTGTTTTTT.

As for this clonotype: A read error may account for a junction end that differs from germline. This chain connects TRBV5-1 to TRBJ1-1, with D maybe TRBD1 (5 bases). The CDR3 has 14 amino acids. Germline values: CDR1 SGHRS, CDR2 YFSETQ. The CDR3 protein is CASSIGHPNTEPFF. DNA for the CDR3: TGCGCCAGCAGCATCGGACACCCGAACACTGAACCTTTCTTT.